A selection of T cell receptor beta chains follows, all from one sample in a study of T cells expressing NK-cell markers. Using the 5' RACE reads, TCRdb records one entry per CDR3 protein without DNA. The listing records about 450,000 distinct CDR3 sequences. The sequencing sample was made of blood T cells: a sorted CD56 or NKG2C T cell subset, CD4+ or CD8+ T cells, or bulk PBMC T cells (not recorded which). The receptors come from a woman aged 18-70 years in good health. Both conserved end residues are part of each CDR3.

j_call | v_call | cdr3_aa
TRBJ1-2 | TRBV6-2/TRBV6-3 | CASSYLGPKGYGYTF
TRBJ1-2 | TRBV12-3/TRBV12-4 | CASSPFKTTGDYGYTF
TRBJ1-4 | TRBV7-9 | CASSPNLGGGHEKLFF
TRBJ1-2 | TRBV12-3/TRBV12-4 | CASSLGQGFYGYTF
TRBJ1-4 | TRBV2 | CASIEGRQGNEKLFF
TRBJ2-2 | TRBV24-1 | CATSDPQGALNTGELFF
TRBJ2-1 | TRBV11-2 | CASSPFRERGEQFF
TRBJ2-3 | TRBV19 | CASSVPSLGDTQYF
TRBJ1-6 | TRBV9 | CASSGPGQGSPLHF
TRBJ1-1 | TRBV11-2 | CASSLVRGRAEAFF
TRBJ2-1 | TRBV25-1 | CASSRPGRSYNEQFF
TRBJ1-4 | TRBV5-1 | CASRSDRSNEKLFF
TRBJ2-7 | TRBV7-2 | CASSLGSGYNYEQYF
TRBJ2-6 | TRBV4-3 | CASSQGTWDGANVLTF
TRBJ1-5 | TRBV11-2 | CASSLGQPNQPQHF
TRBJ1-1 | TRBV4-3 | CASSQEVGRGWTEAFF
TRBJ1-1 | TRBV6-5 | CASSYPPEAFF
TRBJ2-1 | TRBV20-1 | CSARENGLGYNEQFF
TRBJ2-5 | TRBV7-2 | CASSYGGHSKETQYF
TRBJ2-7 | TRBV4-2 | CASSQEGLAGKDEQYF
TRBJ2-1 | TRBV9 | CASSVTSGSTYNEQFF
TRBJ2-1 | TRBV15 | CATSRDWGRTGGNNEQFF
TRBJ2-1 | TRBV11-2 | CASSFTTGGAHNEQFF